These 25 T cell receptor beta chains share one sample of origin, sequenced in a study of cytomegalovirus exposure and HLA in healthy donors. Method: immunoSEQ multiplex PCR; TCRdb's copy keeps in-frame clones and lacks some. The repertoire holds about 160,000 clones, 91% seen once, with about 3% in the top ten. Material for sequencing was PBMCs. The origin of the receptors is a young woman in good health and CMV-seropositive.

V and J are TRBV29-1 and TRBJ1-2; D call uncertain. CDR3 length: 13 amino acids. Germline CDR1 reads SQVTM; CDR2 reads ANQGSEA. V was shortened by 4 bases and J by 3 bases, with 12 bases between the two germline ends. CDR3 residues: CSVVSPSDYGYTF. The DNA of the CDR3 is TGCAGCGTTGTCTCCCCGTCGGACTATGGCTACACCTTC.

The chain recombines TRBV2 with TRBJ2-3; D may be TRBD2 (6 bases). The length of the CDR3 is 13 residues. The ends were cut back, 2 bases at V and 3 bases at J, with 6 bases in the middle. The germline V gene encodes CDR1 SNHLY and CDR2 FYNNEI. Written as DNA, the CDR3 is TGTGCCAGCAGTGAACGGGAGACAGATACGCAGTATTTT. Its translation: CASSERETDTQYF.

The chain uses TRBV7-6 and TRBJ2-2, with TRBD1 matching over 7 bases. The CDR3 spans 16 residues. Per germline, CDR1 SGHVS and CDR2 FNYEAQ. Unmatched junction bases numbered 11, after V lost 5 bases and J lost 5 bases. CDR3 nucleotides: TGTGCCAGCAGCCTCAGCCAGGGGGAAGTTACCGGGGAGCTGTTTTTT. It encodes CASSLSQGEVTGELFF.

The chain uses TRBV11-2 and TRBJ2-7; D possibly corresponds to TRBD1 (6 bases). V lost 5 bases to trimming and J lost 0 bases, with 17 bases between them. Germline lookup yields CDR1 SGHAT and CDR2 FQNNGV. This CDR3 is 16 amino acids long. As DNA, the CDR3 is TGTGCCAGCAGCACTGAGGACAGAGGGGACTCCTACGAGCAGTACTTC. Amino acids: CASSTEDRGDSYEQYF. The full variable domain, in which reference TRBV11-2 and TRBJ2-7 provide the parts outside the CDR3, is EAGVAQSPRYKIIEKRQSVAFWCNPISGHATLYWYQQILGQGPKLLIQFQNNGVVDDSQLPKDRFSAERLKGVDSTLKIQPAKLEDSAVYLCASSTEDRGDSYEQYFGPGTRLTVT.

The J gene is TRBJ1-2, the V gene TRBV28; D perhaps matches TRBD1 (6 bases). The germline V gene has CDR1 MDHEN and CDR2 SYDVKM. The V gene lost 1 base and the J gene lost 6 bases, with 9 bases spanning the gap. CDR3 size: 13 residues. CDR3 region: CASSLSGENGYTF. DNA for the CDR3: TGTGCCAGCAGTTTATCAGGGGAAAATGGCTACACCTTC.

The chain joins TRBV5-4 to TRBJ1-6; maybe TRBD1 (6 bases). In germline, CDR1 is SGHNT, CDR2 YYREEE (reference sequence). The CDR3 length is 17 residues. V lost 3 bases, J lost 7 bases, and 20 bases lay in between. The CDR3 DNA follows: TGTGCCAGCAGCTCGGATGGACCCAGGGGTCGCAATTCACCCCTCCACTTT. Translating it yields CASSSDGPRGRNSPLHF.

The gene calls are TRBV19 and TRBJ2-5, with 7 bases that match TRBD2. This CDR3 spans 16 amino acids. Trimming at V came to 1 base and at J to 2 bases, leaving 7 bases not matched to a gene. CDR1 and CDR2 (germline): LNHDA, SQIVND (reference sequence). CDR3 amino acids: CASSIGSGARQETQYF. DNA for the CDR3: TGTGCCAGTAGTATAGGGAGCGGGGCGCGTCAAGAGACCCAGTACTTC.

V usage is TRBV15 and J usage is TRBJ1-1, with D unclear. V was pared by 0 bases and J by 4 bases, with 9 bases between. This CDR3 spans 14 amino acids. The germline V gene encodes CDR1 LNHNV and CDR2 YYDKDF (reference sequence). CDR3 region: CATSRDLGSTEAFF. CDR3 nucleotide sequence: TGTGCCACCAGCAGAGATCTCGGGTCCACTGAAGCTTTCTTT.

V and J are TRBV4-3 and TRBJ2-1; 9 nucleotides match TRBD2. Germline V gene data show CDR1 as LGHNA and CDR2 as YSLEER. The J segment lost 3 bases and the V segment lost 4 bases, leaving 4 bases of the junction unmatched. The length of the CDR3 is 15 residues. The CDR3: CASSRGAGGYNEQFF. DNA of the CDR3: TGCGCCAGCAGCCGGGGAGCGGGAGGCTACAATGAGCAGTTCTTC.

V usage is TRBV30 and J usage is TRBJ1-4; the match to TRBD1 covers 7 bases. The CDR3 runs 13 residues. Germline lookup yields CDR1 GTSNPN and CDR2 SVGIG (reference sequence). V lost 1 base, J lost 7 bases, and 3 bases stayed unmatched. DNA of the CDR3: TGTGCCTGGAGTGAAGGGGGCAGTGAAAAACTGTTTTTT. Protein: CAWSEGGSEKLFF. Full variable domain (outside the CDR3, taken from reference TRBV30 and TRBJ1-4): SQTIHQWPATLVQPVGSPLSLECTVEGTSNPNLYWYRQAAGRGLQLLFYSVGIGQISSEVPQNLSASRPQDRQFILSSKKLLLSDSGFYLCAWSEGGSEKLFFGSGTQLSVL.

The CDR3 loop reads CASSLATSGRMGEQFF. The CDR3, as DNA: TGCGCCAGCAGCTTGGCCACTAGCGGGAGGATGGGTGAGCAGTTCTTC. The J gene is TRBJ2-1, the V gene TRBV5-1; 12 bases map to TRBD2. The length of the CDR3 is 16 residues. The germline V gene has CDR1 SGHRS and CDR2 YFSETQ. V dropped 0 bases and J dropped 9; count of bases not matched to a gene: 7.

The rearrangement uses TRBV7-2 and TRBJ2-5, with D possibly being TRBD2 (5 bases). Per germline, CDR1 SGHTA and CDR2 FQGNSA. V lost 7 bases and J lost 5, with 23 bases in between. This CDR3 has 16 amino acids. The CDR3 loop is CASTQSGGPKGETQYF. The DNA of the CDR3 is TGTGCCAGCACCCAGTCTGGCGGGCCCAAAGGGGAGACCCAGTACTTC.

The genes are TRBV11-1 and TRBJ2-7; TRBD2 aligns across 7 bases. There are 15 residues in the CDR3. Germline assignment: CDR1 SGHAT and CDR2 FQDESV (reference sequence). Trimming at V came to 5 bases and at J to 3 bases, leaving 10 bases not matched to a gene. CDR3 loop: CASSPRDYSIYEQYF. Here the CDR3 DNA reads TGTGCCAGCAGCCCGCGGGACTATTCCATCTACGAGCAGTACTTC. The variable domain in full, with the rest retrieved from reference TRBV11-1 and TRBJ2-7, is EAEVAQSPRYKITEKSQAVAFWCDPISGHATLYWYRQILGQGPELLVQFQDESVVDDSQLPKDRFSAERLKGVDSTLKIQPAELGDSAMYLCASSPRDYSIYEQYFGPGTRLTVT.

This chain joins TRBV2 and TRBJ2-3, with D tentatively TRBD2 (5 bases). Germline CDR1 is SNHLY and CDR2 is FYNNEI. This CDR3 contains 16 residues. V dropped 6 bases and J dropped 2 bases, with 18 bases sitting between them. The CDR3 is CASSESDLPDTDTQYF. The CDR3 DNA reads as TGTGCCAGCAGCGAATCGGACTTACCGGACACAGATACGCAGTATTTT.

V usage is TRBV7-2 and J usage is TRBJ2-7; TRBD1 is a possible D gene (6 bases). The germline V gene encodes CDR1 SGHTA and CDR2 FQGNSA. V was pared by 5 bases and J by 3 bases, with 14 bases between. This CDR3 has 14 amino acids. The CDR3 coding sequence is TGTGCCAGCAGCACATCGACAGGACTCTACGAGCAGTACTTC. Translation: CASSTSTGLYEQYF.

The rearrangement joins TRBV11-3 to TRBJ2-1, with 13 positions matching TRBD2. The junction had 7 bases not matched to a gene; V was cut back by 4 bases and J by 4 bases. The germline gives CDR1 SGHNT, CDR2 YENEEA. This CDR3 is built from 17 residues. CDR3 protein: CASSSNLLAGGYNEQFF. The CDR3 region has the DNA TGTGCCAGCAGCTCAAATCTACTAGCGGGAGGGTACAATGAGCAGTTCTTC.

V and J are TRBV7-6 and TRBJ1-2, with 7 bases identical to TRBD1. CDR3 length equals 14 residues. Germline V CDR1 and CDR2: SGHVS, FNYEAQ. V trimming: 1 base; J trimming: 7 bases; junction bases outside the gene matches: 6. CDR3 nucleotide sequence: TGTGCCAGCAGCTTAGGGGCGGCAGGGGGTGGCTACACCTTC. Translated: CASSLGAAGGGYTF. The full variable domain, completed using reference TRBV7-6 and TRBJ1-2, is GAGVSQSPRYKVTKRGQDVALRCDPISGHVSLYWYRQALGQGPEFLTYFNYEAQQDKSGLPNDRFSAERPEGSISTLTIQRTEQRDSAMYRCASSLGAAGGGYTFGSGTRLTVV.

J is TRBJ1-6 and V is TRBV4-2; 8 nucleotides agree with TRBD1. CDR1 LGHNA and CDR2 YNFKEQ come from the germline V gene. With V trimmed by 0 bases and J by 3 bases, 4 bases remained unmatched. This CDR3 spans 17 amino acids. For the CDR3, the DNA is TGTGCCAGCAGCCAAGAGGGACAGGACCGCTATAATTCACCCCTCCACTTT. Its protein product is CASSQEGQDRYNSPLHF.

This chain uses TRBV7-2 with TRBJ2-1; 9 nucleotides agree with TRBD1. The J segment lost 1 base and the V segment lost 1 base, leaving 8 bases of the junction unmatched. The CDR3 spans 18 residues. The V gene's germline CDR1 is SGHTA and CDR2 FQGNSA. The DNA for the CDR3 is TGTGCCAGCAGCTTAGTTCTCCACAGGGGGCTATCCTACAATGAGCAGTTCTTC. It yields the protein CASSLVLHRGLSYNEQFF.

This sequence joins TRBV5-8 and TRBJ2-1; 10 bases are shared with TRBD1. Germline CDR1 reads SGHTS; CDR2 reads YDEGEE. Germline trimming cut 4 bases from V and 2 bases from J; bases unmatched to any gene: 3. The CDR3 has 15 residues. In nucleotides, the CDR3 is TGTGCCAGCAGCACTGACAGGGGGCCCTACAATGAGCAGTTCTTC. It yields the protein CASSTDRGPYNEQFF.

The table lists this clone with a few counts. This chain links TRBV6-1 with TRBJ1-2, with no clear D. The germline V gene has CDR1 MNHNS and CDR2 SASEGT. Trimming took off 7 bases at V and 4 bases at J, with 13 bases between the two ends. This CDR3 region has 13 residues. The CDR3 DNA sequence: TGTGCCAGCATGAGAGGGTCTAGCTATGGCTACACCTTC. Its protein product is CASMRGSSYGYTF.

This clone was seen a single time. This chain links TRBV5-6 with TRBJ2-3; 8 positions agree with TRBD2. V trimming: 1 base; J trimming: 3 bases; junction bases outside the gene matches: 7. The CDR3 length is 16 residues. Germline values: CDR1 SGHDT, CDR2 YYEEEE. The CDR3 nucleotides are TGTGCCAGCAGCTTGATAGCGGGGATATCAACAGATACGCAGTATTTT. Protein product: CASSLIAGISTDTQYF.

The chain employs TRBV28 and TRBJ2-1; TRBD2 is a possible D gene (6 bases). This CDR3 has 14 residues. The V gene lost 3 bases and the J gene lost 4 bases, with 10 bases spanning the gap. Germline CDR1 is MDHEN and CDR2 is SYDVKM. The CDR3 nucleotides read TGTGCCAGCAGTTTCCTAGCGCTGTACAATGAGCAGTTCTTC. Its translation is CASSFLALYNEQFF.

V usage is TRBV29-1 and J usage is TRBJ2-5; D may be TRBD1 (6 bases). V shed 4 bases and J shed 0 bases, with 9 bases lying between them. CDR1 and CDR2 from the germline V gene are SQVTM and ANQGSEA. The CDR3 has 13 residues. CDR3 nucleotide sequence: TGCAGCGTTGGAGACAGGTACCAAGAGACCCAGTACTTC. This codes for CSVGDRYQETQYF. Complete variable domain (other parts from reference TRBV29-1 and TRBJ2-5): SAVISQKPSRDICQRGTSLTIQCQVDSQVTMMFWYRQQPGQSLTLIATANQGSEATYESGFVIDKFPISRPNLTFSTLTVSNMSPEDSSIYLCSVGDRYQETQYFGPGTRLLVL.

CDR3 loop: CAIRAGLTGELFF. The DNA for the CDR3 is TGTGCCATCAGGGCAGGCCTCACCGGGGAGCTGTTTTTT. The V and J genes are TRBV10-3 and TRBJ2-2; D call uncertain. CDR1 and CDR2 (germline): ENHRY, SYGVKD. The CDR3 spans 13 residues. Trimming took 6 bases from V and 4 from J, leaving 9 bases between them.